This T cell receptor (beta chain) was recovered during a study of control samples from healthy donors and cancer patients. Here immunoSEQ multiplex PCR was the method, and the copy in TCRdb shows in-frame clones only, minus some. The sample shows about 150,000 clones, roughly 94% of them seen only once. V was pared by 0 bases and J by 3 bases, with 6 bases between. Per the germline V gene, CDR1 is LGHNA and CDR2 is YSLEER. The length of the CDR3 is 13 residues. The clonotype was recovered from a middle-aged man in good health. Sequencing was done on a sample of blood. The gene calls are TRBV4-3 and TRBJ2-7; no reliable D call. CDR3 in DNA: TGCGCCAGCAGCCAAGATCCCTACTACGAGCAGTACTTC. This sequence encodes CASSQDPYYEQYF.